This TCR beta chain was recovered during a study of OX40 agonist ivuxolimab in advanced cancers. About the study: A male proportion of 82.7% was recorded, with mean age around 60 years and range about 20 to 79.

Details on this clone: As yet, its antigen is unknown.

Sequenced by immunoSEQ multiplex PCR; TCRdb stores in-frame clones only, minus some. Of 14,000 to 15,000 clones listed, roughly 89% were seen once; the top ten hold over 20%. Overall study results and limits: Among the nonresponders, some also had low normalized T-cell clonal expansion. Among patients with partial responses at 0.1-3.0 mg/kg, clonal expansion was among the lowest.

There are 15 residues in the CDR3. CDR1 SGHDT and CDR2 YYEEEE come from the germline V gene. V lost 0 bases to trimming and J lost 3 bases; unmatched junction nucleotides: 0. The sample here was CD4+ or CD8+ T cells sorted from blood, taken in a trial of the OX40 agonist ivuxolimab. The rearrangement uses TRBV5-6 and TRBJ2-7; 13 nucleotides line up with TRBD2. This TCR was recovered from an adult with an advanced solid tumor such as melanoma, head and neck, liver or kidney cancer. The CDR3 DNA follows: TGTGCCAGCAGCTTGGGGACTAGCGGGAGCTACGAGCAGTACTTC. Encoded protein: CASSLGTSGSYEQYF.